What follows are 6 T cell receptor beta chains derived from one specimen sequenced in a study of blood T cell repertoires in COVID-19. Generated by immunoSEQ multiplex PCR, the TCRdb table keeps only in-frame clones and is missing some. The sample shows about 97,000 clones, over 75% of them seen only once. Source material: peripheral blood. The origin of the receptors is a woman in her thirties with acute or convalescent COVID-19.

This clone was recorded only once. The gene calls are TRBV4-1 and TRBJ1-4; D remains ambiguous. The CDR3 is 19 amino acids. Germline V gives CDR1 MGHRA, CDR2 YSYEKL. Deletions cut 0 bases from V and 0 bases from J, with 17 bases between. CDR3 sequence: CASSQDRRGNQATNEKLFF. For the CDR3, the DNA is TGCGCCAGCAGCCAAGATCGGCGGGGAAACCAAGCAACTAATGAAAAACTGTTTTTT.

The rearrangement uses TRBV28 and TRBJ1-1; D ambiguous. CDR1 and CDR2 (germline): MDHEN, SYDVKM. CDR3 length: 14 residues. V dropped 7 bases and J dropped 3 bases, with 15 bases sitting between them. CDR3 nucleotides: TGTGCCAGCACCCTGGGAGGACTGGACACTGAAGCTTTCTTT. Translation: CASTLGGLDTEAFF. Drawing the rest from reference TRBV28 and TRBJ1-1, the complete variable domain is DVKVTQSSRYLVKRTGEKVFLECVQDMDHENMFWYRQDPGLGLRLIYFSYDVKMKEKGDIPEGYSVSREKKERFSLILESASTNQTSMYLCASTLGGLDTEAFFGQGTRLTVV.

The chain couples TRBV19 to TRBJ1-1; 10 bases are shared with TRBD1. The CDR3 runs 18 residues. Looked up from germline, CDR1 is LNHDA and CDR2 is SQIVND (reference sequence). The V segment lost 4 bases and the J segment 0 bases; nucleotides outside the gene matches: 11. CDR3 sequence reads: CASSTPGQGGRVNTEAFF. The CDR3 nucleotides are TGTGCCAGTAGTACGCCTGGACAGGGGGGAAGGGTGAACACTGAAGCTTTCTTT.

This chain joins TRBV3-1 (or the pseudogene TRBV3-2) and TRBJ1-1, with D possibly being TRBD1 (6 bases). CDR3 size: 14 residues. The V end lost 4 bases, the J end lost 3 bases, and 12 bases lay between the germline ends. CDR1 and CDR2 (germline): LGHDT, YNNKEL (reference sequence). Written as DNA, the CDR3 is TGTGCCAGCAGCCCACAGGGACGGGACACTGAAGCTTTCTTT. It is translated as CASSPQGRDTEAFF.

The chain has TRBV6-2 or TRBV6-3 and TRBJ1-5, with D possibly TRBD1 on 5 matching bases. Trimming shortened V by 3 bases and J by 6 bases, and 12 bases separated the two germline ends. The CDR3 extends over 14 amino acids. Germline CDR1 MNHEY, CDR2 SVGEGT. The CDR3 sequence: CASSYSGIGQPQHF. The CDR3, as DNA: TGTGCCAGCAGTTATTCAGGGATTGGTCAGCCCCAGCATTTT.

This rearrangement joins TRBV2 to TRBJ2-3, with 11 bases aligning to TRBD2. J was trimmed by 5 bases and V by 4 bases; bases with no gene match: 17. CDR3 length: 19 amino acids. CDR1 is SNHLY and CDR2 is FYNNEI in the germline V gene. CDR3 amino acids: CASSGPSASGGPGRDTQYF. The CDR3 coding sequence is TGTGCCAGCAGTGGTCCATCGGCTAGCGGGGGGCCCGGGAGAGATACGCAGTATTTT. Full variable domain (outside the CDR3, taken from reference TRBV2 and TRBJ2-3): EPEVTQTPSHQVTQMGQEVILRCVPISNHLYFYWYRQILGQKVEFLVSFYNNEISEKSEIFDDQFSVERPDGSNFTLKIRSTKLEDSAMYFCASSGPSASGGPGRDTQYFGPGTRLTVL.